The 4 T cell receptor beta chains presented below share a single source sample, sequenced in a study of cytomegalovirus exposure and HLA in healthy donors. PCR employed 60 Vbeta and 13 Jbeta primers. Here immunoSEQ multiplex PCR was the method, and the copy in TCRdb shows in-frame clones only, minus some. Counted here are around 130,000 clones, about three quarters occurring once; the ten biggest clones make up approximately 1.5%. The sample consisted of PBMCs. These receptor sequences come from a woman aged 18 to 35 in good health and CMV-seronegative.

The CDR3 bases are TGTGCCAGCAGCTTGAGACTAGCGGGGGCCTCCTACGAGCAGTACTTC. Translation gives CASSLRLAGASYEQYF. The chain uses TRBV27 and TRBJ2-7; 12 bases are a match to TRBD2. CDR1 is MNHEY and CDR2 is SMNVEV in the germline V gene (reference sequence). V lost 6 bases to trimming and J lost 0 bases; unmatched junction nucleotides: 6. The CDR3 extends over 16 amino acids.

This clone was observed a single time. CDR3 sequence reads: CAWTLGDRNYEQYF. DNA of the CDR3: TGTGCCTGGACCCTTGGGGACAGGAACTACGAGCAGTACTTC. This rearrangement joins TRBV30 to TRBJ2-7; 8 positions agree with TRBD1. Germline assignment: CDR1 GTSNPN and CDR2 SVGIG (reference sequence). The CDR3 totals 14 residues. J was trimmed by 3 bases and V by 4 bases; bases with no gene match: 8.

The sample holds one count of this clone. The chain employs TRBV4-1 and TRBJ1-3, with TRBD1 matching over 9 bases. V gave up 3 bases and J gave up 8 bases; unmatched junction bases: 8. CDR3 size: 15 residues. Germline-derived CDR1 and CDR2 are MGHRA and YSYEKL. CDR3 in DNA: TGCGCCAGCAGCCAGCCGGGACAGGGAAGGCACACCATATATTTT. Translation gives CASSQPGQGRHTIYF.

This clone has just a few counts. The J gene is TRBJ2-1, the V gene TRBV15; D gene unclear. In germline, CDR1 is LNHNV, CDR2 YYDKDF (reference sequence). This CDR3 comprises 14 residues. Trimming left V 5 bases short and J 5 bases short, with 13 bases between. In DNA, the CDR3 is TGTGCCACCAGCTCCTATCATGTAAACAATGAGCAGTTCTTC. Encoded protein: CATSSYHVNNEQFF.